A selection of T cell receptor beta chains follows, all from one sample in a study of shared T cell receptors in the human thymus. Sequenced by immunoSEQ multiplex PCR; TCRdb stores in-frame clones only, minus some. The sample lists roughly 550,000 clones, 70% to 80% seen once, with more than 0.01% in the top ten. These records were also assigned to another study, of human thymus T cells.

Sequencing was performed on thymocytes. These receptor sequences come from a boy younger than two with a congenital heart defect. Each CDR3 is given with its conserved first and last residue. Each record gives: D gene, clone size, V gene, J gene, CDR3 protein, CDR3 DNA. The D gene is left open where the match is weak. Size values are once, few and many counts, or a class for expanded clones, and some rows have none.

TRBD1,-,TRBV27,TRBJ1-2,CASSSAAVRDSDYGYTF,TGTGCCAGCAGTTCCGCAGCGGTCCGGGACAGTGATTATGGCTACACCTTC
-,-,TRBV21-1,TRBJ2-7,CASSKGDGGREQYF,TGTGCCAGCAGCAAAGGGGACGGGGGGCGTGAGCAGTACTTC
TRBD1,-,TRBV4-3,TRBJ2-3,CASSLEDRGQTDTQYF,TGCGCCAGCAGCCTCGAGGACAGGGGGCAAACAGATACGCAGTATTTT
-,-,TRBV5-6,TRBJ1-1,CASSSAGRINTEAFF,TGTGCCAGCAGCTCGGCGGGGAGGATCAACACTGAAGCTTTCTTT
-,-,TRBV30,TRBJ2-2,CAWTPGDTGELFF,TGTGCCTGGACCCCAGGGGACACCGGGGAGCTGTTTTTT
-,-,TRBV11-3,TRBJ1-2,CASSPSLGCGYTF,TGTGCCAGCAGCCCCAGTCTTGGCTGCGGCTACACCTTC
-,-,TRBV21-1,TRBJ2-7,CASVQLAGGHEQYF,TGTGCCAGCGTCCAACTAGCGGGTGGGCACGAGCAGTACTTC
TRBD2,-,TRBV27,TRBJ2-7,CASRLEQPGLADDSYEQYF,TGTGCCAGTCGCCTCGAGCAGCCGGGACTAGCGGATGACTCCTACGAGCAGTACTTC
TRBD1,-,TRBV10-2,TRBJ2-7,CASRERRGQGTYEQYF,TGCGCCAGCAGGGAGAGGAGGGGACAGGGCACCTACGAGCAGTACTTC
-,-,TRBV15,TRBJ2-1,CATSRASGRRRNEQFF,TGTGCCACCAGCAGAGCGAGCGGGCGGCGCCGCAATGAGCAGTTCTTC
TRBD2,-,TRBV7-2,TRBJ2-5,CASSRGGASGSLETQYF,TGTGCCAGCAGCCGGGGGGGAGCTAGCGGGAGTTTGGAGACCCAGTACTTC
TRBD1,-,TRBV19,TRBJ1-1,CASSKQGRYGTEAFF,TGTGCCAGTAGCAAACAGGGGAGGTATGGCACTGAAGCTTTCTTT
TRBD1,-,TRBV28,TRBJ1-4,CASSFPRDRAEKLFF,TGTGCCAGCAGTTTCCCCCGGGACAGGGCGGAAAAACTGTTTTTT
-,-,TRBV6-5,TRBJ1-2,CASSYSRALGYGYTF,TGTGCCAGCAGTTACTCGAGGGCGCTTGGCTATGGCTACACCTTC
-,few,TRBV7-9,TRBJ2-2,CASSPPGGGTGELFF,TGTGCCAGCAGCCCCCCGGGGGGCGGGACCGGGGAGCTGTTTTTT
TRBD1,-,TRBV28,TRBJ1-5,CASSSGTGGRNQPQHF,TGTGCCAGCAGTTCCGGGACAGGGGGACGGAATCAGCCCCAGCATTTT
TRBD2,-,TRBV6-5,TRBJ2-5,CASSSGRQGEETQYF,TGTGCCAGCAGCTCCGGGAGGCAGGGAGAAGAGACCCAGTACTTC
-,once,TRBV14,TRBJ2-1,CASSHPGAYNEQFF,TGTGCCAGCAGCCACCCCGGAGCTTACAATGAGCAGTTCTTC
-,-,TRBV5-6,TRBJ1-5,CASSSLAGGGLSNQPQHF,TGTGCCAGCAGCTCCCTAGCGGGGGGTGGTTTATCAAATCAGCCCCAGCATTTT
-,-,TRBV9,TRBJ2-7,CASSETGYSYEQYF,TGTGCCAGCAGCGAGACAGGATACTCCTACGAGCAGTACTTC
TRBD2,once,TRBV4-3,TRBJ2-3,CASSQDQLAGVDSTDTQYF,TGCGCCAGCAGCCAAGATCAACTAGCGGGAGTAGATAGCACAGATACGCAGTATTTT
-,-,TRBV19,TRBJ2-3,CASSLTRHLSTDTQYF,TGTGCCAGTAGCTTAACGAGGCACCTTTCCACAGATACGCAGTATTTT
TRBD2,-,TRBV2,TRBJ2-1,CASMAASGIDNEQFF,TGTGCCAGCATGGCGGCTAGCGGGATAGACAATGAGCAGTTCTTC
TRBD1,-,TRBV13,TRBJ2-7,CASSLACGRGRVRPYEQYF,TGTGCCAGCAGCTTAGCTTGTGGCAGGGGGCGCGTTCGGCCCTACGAGCAGTACTTC
TRBD2,-,TRBV4-3,TRBJ2-5,CASSRQRDYKETQYF,TGCGCCAGCAGCCGTCAGAGGGACTATAAAGAGACCCAGTACTTC
-,few,TRBV14,TRBJ2-7,CASSQEWRGRYEQYF,TGTGCCAGCAGCCAAGAGTGGAGGGGTAGGTACGAGCAGTACTTC
-,few,TRBV28,TRBJ2-7,CASRLYEQYF,TGTGCCAGCAGACTCTACGAGCAGTACTTC
-,-,TRBV14,TRBJ1-1,CASSQLQRENTEAFF,TGTGCCAGCAGCCAACTACAGCGGGAGAACACTGAAGCTTTCTTT
-,-,TRBV7-2,TRBJ1-2,CASSPPREGVYGYTF,TGTGCCAGCAGCCCCCCCAGGGAAGGGGTATATGGCTACACCTTC
TRBD2,few,TRBV5-1,TRBJ2-7,CASSRTSGRRPEQYF,TGCGCCAGCAGCAGGACTAGCGGGAGGCGGCCCGAGCAGTACTTC
TRBD1,few,TRBV29-1,TRBJ2-7,CSVGLEGQRFAFYEQYF,TGCAGCGTGGGGCTAGAGGGACAGCGGTTCGCCTTCTACGAGCAGTACTTC
-,-,TRBV28,TRBJ2-3,CASSPLGGILRDTQYF,TGTGCCAGCAGTCCCCTTGGGGGGATCCTCAGGGATACGCAGTATTTT
-,-,TRBV11-3,TRBJ1-3,CASSLDSARGNTIYF,TGTGCCAGCAGCTTAGATTCCGCCAGGGGAAACACCATATATTTT
TRBD1,-,TRBV5-6,TRBJ2-3,CASSFPGTGGPGSADTQYF,TGTGCCAGCAGCTTCCCCGGGACAGGGGGCCCGGGCTCGGCAGATACGCAGTATTTT
TRBD2,-,TRBV6-4,TRBJ2-1,CASSDSSGTSYNEQFF,TGTGCCAGCAGTGACTCGAGCGGGACGTCCTACAATGAGCAGTTCTTC
-,-,TRBV4-3,TRBJ2-5,CASSRWAWETQYF,TGCGCCAGCAGCCGCTGGGCGTGGGAGACCCAGTACTTC
TRBD1,once,TRBV29-1,TRBJ1-2,CSVKGQGVYGYTF,TGCAGCGTCAAGGGACAGGGGGTCTATGGCTACACCTTC
-,-,TRBV6-5,TRBJ2-7,CASSTQGHSYEQYF,TGTGCCAGCAGTACCCAGGGTCACTCCTACGAGCAGTACTTC
-,-,TRBV7-6,TRBJ2-5,CASSLGTGAPKEETQYF,TGTGCCAGCAGCTTAGGTACCGGAGCACCCAAGGAGGAGACCCAGTACTTC
-,-,TRBV6-5,TRBJ2-2,CASSYVQGPNTGELFF,TGTGCCAGCAGTTACGTCCAGGGTCCTAACACCGGGGAGCTGTTTTTT
TRBD1,-,TRBV11-2,TRBJ1-5,CASSLGRGRNQPQHF,TGTGCCAGCAGCTTAGGTAGGGGGCGGAATCAGCCCCAGCATTTT
TRBD2,-,TRBV4-3,TRBJ2-1,CASSPQQGWTSGLYNEQFF,TGCGCCAGCAGCCCACAACAAGGCTGGACTAGCGGGTTGTACAATGAGCAGTTCTTC